These 27 T cell receptor beta chains originate from one sample sequenced in a study of identical twins. Each CDR3 protein gets one entry after TCRdb re-called the 5' RACE reads with MiXCR. The sample records hundreds of thousands of distinct CDR3 sequences, about 20% being singletons. This same sample was also part of a study on T cells expressing NK-cell markers.

The sequenced sample consisted of PBMCs. The receptors here all came from a woman between 18 and 29 years old in good health.

This clonotype came up a few times. V and J are TRBV5-1 and TRBJ2-5; possibly TRBD1 or TRBD2 for D (5 bases each). The CDR3 is made up of 12 amino acids. The germline gives CDR1 SGHRS, CDR2 YFSETQ. V lost 9 bases and J 0 bases, leaving 9 bases between the germline ends. In DNA, the CDR3 is TGCGCCACCCGGGACGACCAAGAGACCCAGTACTTC. It translates to CATRDDQETQYF.

The rearrangement links TRBV20-1 to TRBJ2-1; tentatively, D is TRBD2 (5 bases). Trimming left V 1 base short and J 1 base short, with 17 bases between. Germline V gene lookup returns CDR1 DFQATT and CDR2 SNEGSKA (reference sequence). This CDR3 region has 17 residues. CDR3 amino acids: CSARAYKGAVSYNEQFF. CDR3 sequence (DNA): TGCAGTGCTAGAGCCTATAAGGGAGCGGTATCCTACAATGAGCAGTTCTTC.

This clonotype was picked up a small number of times. The J gene is TRBJ2-1, the V gene TRBV6-1, with a possible D match to TRBD1 (7 bases). V lost 5 bases, J lost 5 bases, and 16 bases lay in between. Per germline, CDR1 MNHNS and CDR2 SASEGT. The CDR3 has 15 residues. CDR3 residues: CASSRGQRANNEQFF. The CDR3 DNA follows: TGTGCCAGCAGTCGGGGACAGCGGGCGAACAATGAGCAGTTCTTC.

This chain joins TRBV20-1 and TRBJ2-7; no reliable D call. Germline CDR1 reads DFQATT; CDR2 reads SNEGSKA (reference sequence). Trimming left V 3 bases short and J 7 bases short, with 16 bases between. This CDR3 has 13 residues. The CDR3 sequence: CSASITAQREQYF. The CDR3 nucleotides are TGCAGTGCTAGTATCACGGCCCAGAGGGAGCAGTACTTC.

In its sample, this clonotype was seen a few times. V usage is TRBV7-2 and J usage is TRBJ2-1; 9 positions agree with TRBD2. Germline V CDR1 and CDR2: SGHTA, FQGNSA. The CDR3 is 16 residues long. J gave up 6 bases and V 5 bases, and 11 bases lay outside the gene matches. The CDR3 nucleotides read TGTGCCAGCAGCATTCTAGCGGGACCCTACTCCAATGAGCAGTTCTTC. This codes for CASSILAGPYSNEQFF.

This clonotype was observed a handful of times. The chain recombines TRBV7-8 with TRBJ1-5; D call uncertain. CDR1 and CDR2 from the germline V gene are SGHVS and FQNEAQ. V was clipped by 0 bases and J by 0 bases, with 12 bases between them. The CDR3 runs to 17 residues. The CDR3 coding sequence is TGTGCCAGCAGCTTAGCCGTGGCAGATTATAGCAATCAGCCCCAGCATTTT. Protein: CASSLAVADYSNQPQHF. The full variable domain, with the rest looked up from reference TRBV7-8 and TRBJ1-5, is GAGVSQSPRYKVAKRGQDVALRCDPISGHVSLFWYQQALGQGPEFLTYFQNEAQLDKSGLPSDRFFAERPEGSVSTLKIQRTQQEDSAVYLCASSLAVADYSNQPQHFGDGTRLSIL.

This clonotype was seen at least ten times. The chain couples TRBV5-1 to TRBJ2-3, with D possibly matching TRBD2 (5 bases). The germline V and J ends were trimmed by 4 bases and 0 bases, with 6 bases remaining between them. Germline CDR1 reads SGHRS; CDR2 reads YFSETQ. The CDR3 contains 13 residues. CDR3 region: CASSRTSTDTQYF. Here the CDR3 DNA reads TGCGCCAGCAGCAGGACTAGCACAGATACGCAGTATTTT. The full variable domain, with the rest looked up from reference TRBV5-1 and TRBJ2-3, is KAGVTQTPRYLIKTRGQQVTLSCSPISGHRSVSWYQQTPGQGLQFLFEYFSETQRNKGNFPGRFSGRQFSNSRSEMNVSTLELGDSALYLCASSRTSTDTQYFGPGTRLTVL.

The rearrangement links TRBV20-1 to TRBJ1-4; TRBD1 matches 7 bases. The CDR3 length is 13 residues. Germline CDR1 is DFQATT and CDR2 is SNEGSKA (reference sequence). The ends lost 5 bases at V and 6 bases at J; junction bases unmatched: 6. The CDR3 loop reads CSAPRQGDEKLFF. The CDR3 DNA reads TGCAGTGCTCCTCGGCAGGGGGATGAAAAACTGTTTTTT.

This clonotype showed up just a few times. The rearrangement links TRBV5-5 to TRBJ2-5; no firm D call. Germline V gene data show CDR1 as SGHKS and CDR2 as YYEKEE (reference sequence). Trimming pared 3 bases from V and 5 bases from J, leaving 11 bases between. This CDR3 contains 13 residues. The CDR3 loop is CASSSLVAETQYF. The CDR3 nucleotides are TGTGCCAGCAGCTCGCTAGTTGCGGAGACCCAGTACTTC.

In this sample, this clonotype turned up a few times. J is TRBJ2-3 and V is TRBV4-3, with 9 nucleotides matching TRBD2. The ends lost 0 bases at V and 1 base at J; junction bases unmatched: 5. This CDR3 spans 17 amino acids. Per germline, CDR1 LGHNA and CDR2 YSLEER. The CDR3 coding sequence is TGCGCCAGCAGCCAAGAAGGCGGGAGGGCTCGCACAGATACGCAGTATTTT. Translating gives CASSQEGGRARTDTQYF.

Only a few counts were recorded for this clonotype. The CDR3 reads CASSSDRAPYGYTF. CDR3 coding DNA: TGTGCCAGCAGCAGTGACAGGGCGCCCTATGGCTACACCTTC. The rearrangement links TRBV6-1 to TRBJ1-2, with 7 positions matching TRBD1. This CDR3 spans 14 amino acids. V lost 6 bases, J lost 4 bases, and 8 bases stayed unmatched. CDR1 and CDR2 from the germline V gene are MNHNS and SASEGT.

CDR3 amino acids: CASSYGTAVLGEQFF. The DNA of the CDR3 is TGTGCCAGCAGTTACGGGACTGCCGTTTTAGGTGAGCAGTTCTTC. J is TRBJ2-1 and V is TRBV6-2 or TRBV6-3, with D tentatively TRBD2 (6 bases). The CDR3 runs to 15 residues. Trimming removed 2 bases from V and 9 bases from J, with 17 bases in between. Germline values: CDR1 MNHEY, CDR2 SVGEGT.

Ten or more counts support this clonotype. The V and J genes are TRBV20-1 and TRBJ1-3; D is unresolved. With 1 base removed from V and 0 bases from J, the gap between germline ends came to 13 bases. This CDR3 contains 16 residues. Germline CDR1 and CDR2: DFQATT and SNEGSKA (reference sequence). The CDR3 loop is CSARAPGRDSGNTIYF. The CDR3 bases are TGCAGTGCTAGAGCCCCTGGACGGGACTCTGGAAACACCATATATTTT.

The V and J genes are TRBV6-1 and TRBJ2-3; 9 positions match TRBD1. V was pared by 6 bases and J by 3 bases, with 7 bases of the junction left unmatched. The germline V gene encodes CDR1 MNHNS and CDR2 SASEGT. This CDR3 region has 15 residues. The CDR3 loop is CASSSTGQGTDTQYF. For the CDR3, the DNA is TGTGCCAGCAGCTCTACGGGACAGGGAACAGATACGCAGTATTTT.

There are many counts of this clonotype. V usage is TRBV9 and J usage is TRBJ2-1; D is unresolved. Germline CDR1 and CDR2: SGDLS and YYNGEE. The CDR3 runs to 15 residues. The V gene lost 0 bases and the J gene lost 0 bases, with 7 bases spanning the gap. The CDR3 coding sequence is TGTGCCAGCAGCGTAGCTCGAAGCTCCTACAATGAGCAGTTCTTC. This gives the protein CASSVARSSYNEQFF.

There are many counts of this clonotype. V is TRBV3-1 and J is TRBJ2-3; D unclear. In germline, CDR1 is LGHDT, CDR2 YNNKEL (reference sequence). The CDR3 contains 14 residues. Trimming pared 1 base from V and 6 bases from J, leaving 11 bases between. The CDR3 spells CASSQAPTTDTQYF. For the CDR3, the DNA is TGTGCCAGCAGCCAAGCCCCAACAACCGATACGCAGTATTTT.

The J gene is TRBJ2-3, the V gene TRBV20-1; D possibly uses TRBD1 or TRBD2 (5 bases each). Germline values: CDR1 DFQATT, CDR2 SNEGSKA (reference sequence). Trimming took 7 bases from V and 0 from J, leaving 14 bases between them. This CDR3 spans 14 amino acids. CDR3 loop: CSDRRTTSTDTQYF. Here the CDR3 DNA reads TGCAGTGATAGGAGGACAACTAGCACAGATACGCAGTATTTT.

The V gene is TRBV20-1, the J gene TRBJ1-1; unclear D gene. The CDR3 spans 13 residues. V lost 3 bases to trimming and J lost 0 bases, with 8 bases between them. Germline-derived CDR1 and CDR2 are DFQATT and SNEGSKA (reference sequence). The CDR3 loop is CSASYTVNTEAFF. The DNA of the CDR3 is TGCAGTGCTAGCTACACGGTGAACACTGAAGCTTTCTTT.

This chain joins TRBV6-5 and TRBJ2-5; 9 positions match TRBD1. The CDR3 spans 12 residues. Looked up from germline, CDR1 is MNHEY and CDR2 is SVGAGI. Trimming removed 8 bases from V and 7 bases from J; junction bases left unmatched: 5. The CDR3: CASGTGFGTQYF. CDR3 nucleotides: TGTGCCAGCGGGACAGGGTTTGGGACCCAGTACTTC.

The V gene is TRBV19, the J gene TRBJ2-3; TRBD2 matches 9 bases. The CDR3 contains 17 residues. The germline V gene encodes CDR1 LNHDA and CDR2 SQIVND (reference sequence). The junction had 7 bases not matched to a gene; V was cut back by 3 bases and J by 0 bases. The chain's CDR3 is CASSMNRLAGSTDTQYF. CDR3 bases: TGTGCCAGTAGTATGAACCGTCTAGCGGGAAGCACAGATACGCAGTATTTT.

The V gene is TRBV20-1, the J gene TRBJ2-1, with 8 positions matching TRBD2. The CDR3 has 12 residues. Germline V CDR1 and CDR2: DFQATT, SNEGSKA (reference sequence). Trimming at V came to 6 bases and at J to 13 bases, leaving 11 bases not matched to a gene. CDR3 DNA: TGCAGTGCGGTCGGGAGGGAGTCCTACCAGTTCTTC. As protein: CSAVGRESYQFF.

The V call is TRBV7-2, the J call TRBJ2-7, with D possibly TRBD2 on 5 matching bases. The CDR3 has 12 amino acids. Trimming cost V 1 base and J 12 bases, with 13 bases left between them. CDR1 is SGHTA, CDR2 FQGNSA, per germline. CDR3 bases: TGTGCCAGCAGCTTAGGCCTTGGGAGCACGTACTTC. Protein product: CASSLGLGSTYF.

This clonotype has just a few counts. The V call is TRBV7-2, the J call TRBJ1-2; D is unresolved. With 7 bases removed from V and 0 bases from J, the gap between germline ends came to 9 bases. Germline CDR1 reads SGHTA; CDR2 reads FQGNSA. The CDR3 is 13 residues long. The CDR3 protein is CASKIPTNYGYTF. For the CDR3, the DNA is TGTGCCAGCAAAATCCCAACTAACTATGGCTACACCTTC.

This clonotype came up a few times. This chain links TRBV10-2 with TRBJ2-5; 10 bases fit TRBD2. Germline V gene lookup returns CDR1 WSHSY and CDR2 SAAADI. The CDR3 is 17 amino acids. The trim removed 6 bases at V and 5 bases at J, leaving 15 bases unmatched. CDR3 region: CASRRGGLAHLGETQYF. CDR3 DNA: TGCGCCAGCAGACGAGGGGGACTAGCGCACCTCGGGGAGACCCAGTACTTC.

This clonotype was picked up many times. This chain links TRBV20-1 with TRBJ1-2, with 7 bases matching TRBD1. V lost 5 bases to trimming and J lost 8 bases; unmatched junction nucleotides: 8. CDR1 is DFQATT and CDR2 is SNEGSKA in the germline V gene (reference sequence). CDR3 size: 12 residues. The CDR3 region is CSASTGEVGYTF. CDR3 bases: TGCAGTGCTTCTACAGGGGAGGTCGGCTACACCTTC.

In this sample, this clonotype turned up a few times. J is TRBJ2-3 and V is TRBV7-2; D unresolved. The CDR3 contains 15 residues. V dropped 2 bases and J dropped 2 bases, with 11 bases sitting between them. CDR1 SGHTA and CDR2 FQGNSA come from the germline V gene. CDR3 amino acids: CASSLTALITDTQYF. The CDR3 DNA sequence: TGTGCCAGCAGCTTAACTGCCCTGATCACAGATACGCAGTATTTT.

The genes are TRBV9 and TRBJ1-1, with D possibly matching TRBD1 (5 bases). The V end was cut by 7 bases, the J end by 0 bases, with 10 bases between. The germline V gene has CDR1 SGDLS and CDR2 YYNGEE. The CDR3 consists of 13 residues. For the CDR3, the DNA is TGTGCCAGCGCCGAGGGGATGAACACTGAAGCTTTCTTT. Protein sequence: CASAEGMNTEAFF.